This TCR beta chain is drawn from a study of blood T cell dynamics during melanoma immunotherapy. In the study overall: Standard first-line treatment here was pembrolizumab or nivolumab plus ipilimumab in metastatic melanoma.

Every bulk PBMC sample received the same 350 ng of DNA. Libraries were prepared by immunoSEQ multiplex PCR; TCRdb keeps only in-frame clonotypes and omits some of them. The repertoire holds 13,000 to 15,000 clones, with 80% to 95% as singletons. Stated time point: week 3, after first cycle of checkpoint inhibitor. Germline V gene lookup returns CDR1 SGHVS and CDR2 FQNEAQ. CDR3 length: 14 residues. Trimming took off 1 base at V and 10 bases at J, with 14 bases between the two ends. The V and J genes are TRBV7-8 and TRBJ2-1; D not certain. This sequence was found in a human donor with melanoma. The material sequenced was blood, taken from a patient treated with checkpoint blockade. The CDR3 sequence: CASSLVVLDGEQFF. In DNA form, the CDR3 reads TGTGCCAGCAGCTTAGTGGTCCTGGACGGAGAGCAGTTCTTC.